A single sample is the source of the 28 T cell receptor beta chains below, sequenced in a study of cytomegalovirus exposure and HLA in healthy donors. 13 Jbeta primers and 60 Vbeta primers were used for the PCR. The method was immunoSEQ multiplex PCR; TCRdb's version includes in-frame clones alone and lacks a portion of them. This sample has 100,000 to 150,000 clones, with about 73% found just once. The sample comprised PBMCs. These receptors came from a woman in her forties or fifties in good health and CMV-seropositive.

The CDR3 region has the DNA TGTGCCAGCAGCTCGCCTGAACGGGGAAACACCATATATTTT. Translated: CASSSPERGNTIYF. The rearrangement uses TRBV11-2 and TRBJ1-3; no clear D gene. Between the trimmed V and J ends, which lost 4 bases and 4 bases, there was a span of 11 bases. The CDR3 is 14 residues long. Per germline, CDR1 SGHAT and CDR2 FQNNGV. The variable domain in full, with the rest retrieved from reference TRBV11-2 and TRBJ1-3, is EAGVAQSPRYKIIEKRQSVAFWCNPISGHATLYWYQQILGQGPKLLIQFQNNGVVDDSQLPKDRFSAERLKGVDSTLKIQPAKLEDSAVYLCASSSPERGNTIYFGEGSWLTVV.

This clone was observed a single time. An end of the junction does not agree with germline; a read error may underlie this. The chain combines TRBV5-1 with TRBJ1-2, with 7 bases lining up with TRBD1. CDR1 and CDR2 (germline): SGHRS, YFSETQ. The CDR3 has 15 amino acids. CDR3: CASSENRGVGYGYPF. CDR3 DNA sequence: TGCGCCAGCAGCGAGAACAGGGGAGTGGGCTATGGCTACCCCTTC.

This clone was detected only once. The CDR3 DNA sequence: TGCGCCAGCAGACCGCCGGGACTAGCGACCGGGGAGCTGTTTTTT. It specifies CASRPPGLATGELFF. V and J are TRBV5-1 and TRBJ2-2; TRBD2 matches 10 bases. J was trimmed by 5 bases and V by 5 bases; bases with no gene match: 6. Germline V gene sequence: CDR1 SGHRS, CDR2 YFSETQ. The CDR3 covers 15 residues.

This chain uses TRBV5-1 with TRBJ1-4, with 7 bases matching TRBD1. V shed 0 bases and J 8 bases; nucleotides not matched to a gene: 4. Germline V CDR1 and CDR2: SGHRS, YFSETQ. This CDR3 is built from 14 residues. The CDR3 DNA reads TGCGCCAGCAGCTTGGAGGGGGCTAGGGAAAAACTGTTTTTT. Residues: CASSLEGAREKLFF.

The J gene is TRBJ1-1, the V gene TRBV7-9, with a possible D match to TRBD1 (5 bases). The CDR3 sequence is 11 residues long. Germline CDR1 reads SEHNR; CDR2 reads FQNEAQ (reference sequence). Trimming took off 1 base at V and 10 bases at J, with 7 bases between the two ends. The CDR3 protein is CASSLGGGAFF. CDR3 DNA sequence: TGTGCCAGCAGCTTAGGGGGGGGAGCTTTCTTT.

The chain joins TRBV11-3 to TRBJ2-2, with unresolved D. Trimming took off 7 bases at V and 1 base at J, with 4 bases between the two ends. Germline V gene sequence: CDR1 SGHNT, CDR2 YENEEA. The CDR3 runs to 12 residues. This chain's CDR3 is CASNKNTGELFF. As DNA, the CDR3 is TGTGCCAGCAACAAGAACACCGGGGAGCTGTTTTTT.

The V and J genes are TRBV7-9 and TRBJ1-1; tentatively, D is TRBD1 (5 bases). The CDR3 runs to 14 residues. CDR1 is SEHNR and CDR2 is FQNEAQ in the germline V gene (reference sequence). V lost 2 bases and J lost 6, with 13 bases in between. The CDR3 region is CASSLSPPTAEAFF. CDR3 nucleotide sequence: TGTGCCAGCAGCTTATCCCCCCCGACAGCTGAAGCTTTCTTT.

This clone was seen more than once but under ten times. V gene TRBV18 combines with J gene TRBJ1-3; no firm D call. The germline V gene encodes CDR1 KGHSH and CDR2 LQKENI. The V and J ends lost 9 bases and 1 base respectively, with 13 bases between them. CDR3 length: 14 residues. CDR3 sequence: CASYNSGSGNTIYF. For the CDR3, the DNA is TGTGCCAGTTACAACAGCGGGTCTGGAAACACCATATATTTT.

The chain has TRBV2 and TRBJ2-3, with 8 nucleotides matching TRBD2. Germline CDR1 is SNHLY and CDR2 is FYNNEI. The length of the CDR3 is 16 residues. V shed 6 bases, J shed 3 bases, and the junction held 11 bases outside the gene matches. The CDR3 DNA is TGTGCCAGCAGGGGGCCGGGGGGGGTCTGGACAGATACGCAGTATTTT. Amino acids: CASRGPGGVWTDTQYF.

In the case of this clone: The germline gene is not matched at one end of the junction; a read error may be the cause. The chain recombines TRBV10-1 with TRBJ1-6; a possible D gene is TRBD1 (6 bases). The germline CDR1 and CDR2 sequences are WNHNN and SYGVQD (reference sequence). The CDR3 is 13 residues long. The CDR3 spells CANSESGDSPLHF. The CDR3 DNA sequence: TGCGCCAACAGTGAGTCAGGGGATTCACCCCTCCACTTT.

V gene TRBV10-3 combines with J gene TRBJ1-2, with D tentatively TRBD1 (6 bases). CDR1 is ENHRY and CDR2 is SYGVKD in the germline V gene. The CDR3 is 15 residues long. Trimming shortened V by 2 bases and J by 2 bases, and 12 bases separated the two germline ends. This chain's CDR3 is CAISETRTANYGYTF. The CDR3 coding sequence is TGTGCCATCAGTGAGACGCGGACAGCGAACTATGGCTACACCTTC.

The CDR3: CSASEGTITYEQYF. CDR3 nucleotides: TGCAGCGCTTCTGAGGGGACAATCACCTACGAGCAGTACTTC. This chain joins TRBV29-1 and TRBJ2-7, with a tentative D call TRBD1 (6 bases). V lost 7 bases to trimming and J lost 2 bases, with 18 bases between them. Germline V CDR1 and CDR2: SQVTM, ANQGSEA. This CDR3 has 14 amino acids.

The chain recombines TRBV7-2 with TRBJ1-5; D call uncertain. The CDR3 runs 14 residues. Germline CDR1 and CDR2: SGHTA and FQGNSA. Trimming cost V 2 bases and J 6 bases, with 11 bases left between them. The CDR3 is CASSLQRGGQPQHF. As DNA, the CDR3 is TGTGCCAGCAGCTTACAACGGGGAGGTCAGCCCCAGCATTTT.

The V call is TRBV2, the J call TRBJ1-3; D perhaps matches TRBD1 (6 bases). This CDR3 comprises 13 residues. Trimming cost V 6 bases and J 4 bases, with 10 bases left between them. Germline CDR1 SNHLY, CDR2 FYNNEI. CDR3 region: CASRTGFGNTIYF. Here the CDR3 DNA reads TGTGCCAGCAGAACAGGGTTCGGAAACACCATATATTTT.

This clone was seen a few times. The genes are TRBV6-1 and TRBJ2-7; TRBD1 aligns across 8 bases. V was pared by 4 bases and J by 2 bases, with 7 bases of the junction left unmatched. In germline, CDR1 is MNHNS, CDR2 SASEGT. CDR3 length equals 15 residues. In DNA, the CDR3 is TGTGCCAGCAGTGGACAGGGGACGGCCCCCTACGAGCAGTACTTC. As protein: CASSGQGTAPYEQYF.

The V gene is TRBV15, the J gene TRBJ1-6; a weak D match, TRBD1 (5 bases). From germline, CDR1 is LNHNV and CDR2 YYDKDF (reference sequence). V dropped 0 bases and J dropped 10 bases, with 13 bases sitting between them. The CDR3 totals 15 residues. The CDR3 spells CATSRDIGGMSPLHF. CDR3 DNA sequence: TGTGCCACCAGCAGAGATATCGGGGGAATGTCACCCCTCCACTTT.

CDR3 loop: CASSQDPGLANGEQFF. CDR3 nucleotide sequence: TGCGCCAGCAGCCAAGACCCGGGACTAGCCAATGGCGAGCAGTTCTTC. The chain carries TRBV4-1 and TRBJ2-1, with 9 bases identical to TRBD2. CDR1 MGHRA and CDR2 YSYEKL come from the germline V gene. Trimming at V came to 0 bases and at J to 10 bases, leaving 10 bases not matched to a gene. There are 16 residues in the CDR3.

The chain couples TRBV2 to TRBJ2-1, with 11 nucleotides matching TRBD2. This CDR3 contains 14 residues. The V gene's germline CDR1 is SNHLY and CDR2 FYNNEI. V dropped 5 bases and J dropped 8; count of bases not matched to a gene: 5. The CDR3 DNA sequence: TGTGCCAGCAGTCCTGGACTAGCGGGCGATGAGCAGTTCTTC. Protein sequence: CASSPGLAGDEQFF. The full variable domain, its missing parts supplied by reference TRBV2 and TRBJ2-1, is EPEVTQTPSHQVTQMGQEVILRCVPISNHLYFYWYRQILGQKVEFLVSFYNNEISEKSEIFDDQFSVERPDGSNFTLKIRSTKLEDSAMYFCASSPGLAGDEQFFGPGTRLTVL.

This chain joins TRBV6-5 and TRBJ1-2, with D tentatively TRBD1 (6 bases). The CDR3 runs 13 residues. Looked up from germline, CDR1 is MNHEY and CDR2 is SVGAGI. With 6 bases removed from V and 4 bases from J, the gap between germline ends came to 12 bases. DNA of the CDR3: TGTGCCAGCAGCCAAACAGGGTTCTATGGCTACACCTTC. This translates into CASSQTGFYGYTF.

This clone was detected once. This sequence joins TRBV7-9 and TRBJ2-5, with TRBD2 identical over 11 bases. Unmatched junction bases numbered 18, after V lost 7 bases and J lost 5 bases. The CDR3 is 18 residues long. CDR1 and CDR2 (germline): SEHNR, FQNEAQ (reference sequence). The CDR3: CASTWGRLAGGGRETQYF. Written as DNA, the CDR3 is TGTGCCAGCACCTGGGGCAGGCTAGCGGGGGGCGGAAGGGAGACCCAGTACTTC.

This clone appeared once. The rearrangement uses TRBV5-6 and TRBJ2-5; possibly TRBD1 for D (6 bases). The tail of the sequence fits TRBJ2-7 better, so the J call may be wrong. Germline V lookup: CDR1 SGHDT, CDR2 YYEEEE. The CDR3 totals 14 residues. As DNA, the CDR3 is TGTGCCAGCAGCTTAGGACAGCGTTCCTACGAGCAGTACTTC. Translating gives CASSLGQRSYEQYF.

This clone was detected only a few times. CDR3 sequence (DNA): TGTGCCAGCAGCTCCTCGGACAGGGGAGGCGGCTACACCTTC. This gives the protein CASSSSDRGGGYTF. The J gene is TRBJ1-2, the V gene TRBV7-6; 9 nucleotides align to TRBD1. The ends lost 4 bases at V and 8 bases at J; junction bases unmatched: 8. The CDR3 length is 14 residues. The germline V gene has CDR1 SGHVS and CDR2 FNYEAQ.

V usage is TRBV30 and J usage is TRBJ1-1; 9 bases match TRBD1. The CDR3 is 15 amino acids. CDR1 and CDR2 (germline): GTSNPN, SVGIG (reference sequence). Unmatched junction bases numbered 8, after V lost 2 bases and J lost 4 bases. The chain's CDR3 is CAWSPPGTGTTEAFF. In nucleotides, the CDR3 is TGTGCCTGGAGTCCCCCCGGGACAGGGACCACTGAAGCTTTCTTT. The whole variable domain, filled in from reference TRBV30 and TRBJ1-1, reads SQTIHQWPATLVQPVGSPLSLECTVEGTSNPNLYWYRQAAGRGLQLLFYSVGIGQISSEVPQNLSASRPQDRQFILSSKKLLLSDSGFYLCAWSPPGTGTTEAFFGQGTRLTVV.

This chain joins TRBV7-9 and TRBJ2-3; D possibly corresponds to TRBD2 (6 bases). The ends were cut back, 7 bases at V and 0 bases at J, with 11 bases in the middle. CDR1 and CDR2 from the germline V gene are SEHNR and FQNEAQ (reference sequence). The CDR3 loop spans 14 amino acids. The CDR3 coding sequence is TGTGCCAGCATCACACTAGCTAGCACAGATACGCAGTATTTT. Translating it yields CASITLASTDTQYF.

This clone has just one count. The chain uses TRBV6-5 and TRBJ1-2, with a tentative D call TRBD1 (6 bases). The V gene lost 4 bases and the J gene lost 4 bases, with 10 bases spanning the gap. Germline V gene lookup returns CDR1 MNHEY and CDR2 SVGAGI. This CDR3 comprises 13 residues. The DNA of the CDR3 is TGTGCCAGCAGTTGGACAGTCAGCTATGGCTACACCTTC. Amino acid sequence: CASSWTVSYGYTF.

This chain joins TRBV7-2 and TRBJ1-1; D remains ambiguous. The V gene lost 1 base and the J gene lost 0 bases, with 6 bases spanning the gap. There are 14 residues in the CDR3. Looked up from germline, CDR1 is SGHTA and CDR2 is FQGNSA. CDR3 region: CASSLGLMNTEAFF. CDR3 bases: TGTGCCAGCAGCTTAGGCCTAATGAACACTGAAGCTTTCTTT.

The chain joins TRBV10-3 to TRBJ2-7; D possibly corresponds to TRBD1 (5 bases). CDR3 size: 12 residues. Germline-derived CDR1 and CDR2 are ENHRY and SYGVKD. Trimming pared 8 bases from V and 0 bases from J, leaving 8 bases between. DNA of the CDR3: TGTGCCATCGGGGCGGTCTCCTACGAGCAGTACTTC. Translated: CAIGAVSYEQYF.

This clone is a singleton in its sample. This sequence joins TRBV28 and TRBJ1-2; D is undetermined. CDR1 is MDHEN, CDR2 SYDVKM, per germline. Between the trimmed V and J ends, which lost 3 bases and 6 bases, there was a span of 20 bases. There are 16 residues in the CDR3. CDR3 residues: CASSFLRSLDGDGYTF. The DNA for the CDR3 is TGTGCCAGCAGTTTCCTTCGGTCCCTTGATGGTGATGGCTACACCTTC.